This entry is about one T cell receptor beta chain. Its antigen is not identified. The donors were members of the validation cohort comprising over a hundred subjects, separate from the roughly 700-subject first cohort. This table comes from immunoSEQ multiplex PCR, and its TCRdb copy is limited to in-frame clones, with some not included. The table records about 170,000 clones, just under 90% of them present only once. This sample is part of a study of cytomegalovirus exposure and HLA in healthy donors. Study results and caveats: The study put 150 or so TCR beta chains on its list as cytomegalovirus-associated. The dataset shows that most TCR sequences were rare, while some public TCRs occurred in many donors. Subsequent analysis of the 110 or so validation repertoires found a tendency for first-cohort TCR clusters to co-occur.

Germline V CDR1 and CDR2: MDHEN, SYDVKM. The CDR3 has 15 residues. V lost 3 bases, J lost 6 bases, and 7 bases stayed unmatched. The chain carries TRBV28 and TRBJ1-2; 10 positions agree with TRBD1. The sample taken for sequencing was PBMCs. The receptor comes from a woman under 30 in good health and CMV-seropositive. The CDR3 loop is CASSLAADRGDGYTF. The CDR3 DNA is TGTGCCAGCAGTTTGGCGGCGGACAGGGGGGATGGCTACACCTTC.